The present T cell receptor (beta chain) was sequenced within a study of blood T cell repertoires in COVID-19. Study as a whole: Acute and convalescent COVID-19 specimens originated in the United States, Italy and Spain. PBMCs, B-cell-depleted T cells, or T cells provided the cDNA or gDNA that made up the material.

This clone was observed a single time. CDR3 length equals 14 residues. CDR1 is SGHRS, CDR2 YFSETQ, per germline. J was trimmed by 5 bases and V by 2 bases; bases with no gene match: 5. Authors' processing steps: Counts of nucleated cells, estimated from reference gene primer amplification, were obtained. The protocol was immunoSEQ multiplex PCR, while the TCRdb copy is restricted to in-frame clones and leaves out a portion. V, J and clone size are those of that table, while D and trimming were read from the DNA. The table records fewer than 110,000 clones, approximately 90% of them present only once. The sample was peripheral blood. The receptor comes from an elderly woman in a cohort sampled during active COVID-19. The chain recombines TRBV5-1 with TRBJ2-7; 9 bases line up with TRBD2. The CDR3 nucleotides read TGCGCCAGCAGCTTAGGACTAGCGCGGGACGAGCAGTACTTC. This codes for CASSLGLARDEQYF.